This entry features one TCR beta chain sequence. Its specificity is unknown. Amplification of TCR beta CDR3 regions used RNA as the template. HTBI primers were used for first-round RT-PCR of the TCR CDR3. TCRdb reprocessed the multiplex PCR reads with MiXCR, giving one entry per CDR3 protein. This table holds about 590,000 distinct CDR3 sequences, around a sixth found once. The data are from a study of T cells in Graves' hyperthyroidism and ophthalmopathy. V lost 5 bases and J lost 5; bases outside the gene matches: 15. The V gene's germline CDR1 is MDHEN and CDR2 SYDVKM. The CDR3 length is 18 residues. Regarding the study as a whole: By a 13 V-J model, ophthalmopathy was set apart from stable hyperthyroidism.

The study defined stable Graves' hyperthyroidism as no ophthalmopathy progression within 18 months. The study left out patients who had uncontrolled infection, other autoimmune disease, pregnancy or lactation. Diagnostic decisions used clinical symptoms, serum thyroxine and TRAb, thyroid ultrasound and orbital computed tomography. The receptor was derived from a woman aged 25 to 39 with Graves' hyperthyroidism. The V gene is TRBV28, the J gene TRBJ2-1; 10 nucleotides match TRBD1. Sequencing was carried out using blood. In DNA form, the CDR3 reads TGTGCCAGCAGTACCGGGACAGGGGCAATCCGAGCCGACAATGAGCAGTTCTTC. Translation: CASSTGTGAIRADNEQFF. Looking up the rest from reference TRBV28 and TRBJ2-1 gives the full variable domain: DVKVTQSSRYLVKRTGEKVFLECVQDMDHENMFWYRQDPGLGLRLIYFSYDVKMKEKGDIPEGYSVSREKKERFSLILESASTNQTSMYLCASSTGTGAIRADNEQFFGPGTRLTVL.